What follows is one T cell receptor (beta chain) and its context. The record originates from a study of T cell responses to AZD1222 COVID-19 vaccine. Germline CDR1 and CDR2: KGHSH and LQKENI. The CDR3 is 14 amino acids. Trimming took 4 bases from V and 5 from J, leaving 14 bases between them. Method: immunoSEQ multiplex PCR; TCRdb's copy keeps in-frame clones and lacks some. The sample yields more than 50,000 clones, around 84% seen once. This chain connects TRBV18 to TRBJ2-5; D could derive from TRBD1 or TRBD2 (5 bases each). This clonotype was sampled from an adult in good health. The sequences come from peripheral blood, collected on day 0 of AZD1222 vaccination. CDR3 residues: CASSRGGSRETQYF. The CDR3 nucleotides read TGTGCCAGCTCACGGGGCGGGTCGAGGGAGACCCAGTACTTC.